Detailed here is one T cell receptor beta chain. Sequenced by immunoSEQ multiplex PCR; TCRdb stores in-frame clones only, minus some. The sample includes tens of thousands of clones, around 92% of them seen just once. The record originates from a study of T cell changes during pregnancy in multiple sclerosis. The CDR3 loop spans 13 amino acids. Trimming took 5 bases from V and 2 from J, leaving 9 bases between them. Germline CDR1 and CDR2: SGHAT and FQNNGV. This receptor was identified in a female donor in good health, enrolled as a control in a pregnancy study. This chain connects TRBV11-2 to TRBJ2-5, with D possibly being TRBD2 (5 bases). The material sequenced was peripheral blood, taken in the third trimester of pregnancy. CDR3 DNA: TGTGCCAGCAGCCGAGGAGGTCAAGAGACCCAGTACTTC. This translates into CASSRGGQETQYF.